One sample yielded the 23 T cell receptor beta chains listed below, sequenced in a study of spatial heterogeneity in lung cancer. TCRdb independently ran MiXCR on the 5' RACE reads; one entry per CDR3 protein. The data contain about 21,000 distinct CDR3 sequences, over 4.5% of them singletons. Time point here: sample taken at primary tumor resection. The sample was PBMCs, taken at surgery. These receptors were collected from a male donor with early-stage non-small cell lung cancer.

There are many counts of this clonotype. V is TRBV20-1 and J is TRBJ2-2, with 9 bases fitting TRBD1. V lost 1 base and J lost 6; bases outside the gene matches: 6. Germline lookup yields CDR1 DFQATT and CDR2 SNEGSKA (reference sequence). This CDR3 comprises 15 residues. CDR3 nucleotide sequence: TGCAGTGCTAGAGTCGGACAGGGGTTCGCCGGGGAGCTGTTTTTT. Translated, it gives CSARVGQGFAGELFF.

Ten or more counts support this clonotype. The CDR3 spells CASREPGRTYEQYF. The CDR3, as DNA: TGTGCCAGCAGGGAGCCGGGACGAACCTACGAGCAGTACTTC. The V and J genes are TRBV6-1 and TRBJ2-7; D could derive from TRBD1 or TRBD2 (5 bases each). The CDR3 is 14 residues long. The V gene lost 6 bases and the J gene lost 2 bases, with 14 bases spanning the gap. Germline loops: CDR1 MNHNS, CDR2 SASEGT.

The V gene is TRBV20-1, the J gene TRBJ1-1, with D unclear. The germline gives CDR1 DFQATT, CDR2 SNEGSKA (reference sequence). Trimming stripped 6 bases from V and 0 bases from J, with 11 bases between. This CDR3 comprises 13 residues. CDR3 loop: CSAPPILNTEAFF. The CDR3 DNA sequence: TGCAGTGCCCCCCCGATCCTGAACACTGAAGCTTTCTTT.

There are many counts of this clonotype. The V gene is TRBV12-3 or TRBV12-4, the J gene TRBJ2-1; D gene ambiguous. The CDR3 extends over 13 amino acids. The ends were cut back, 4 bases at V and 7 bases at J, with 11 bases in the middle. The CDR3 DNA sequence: TGTGCCAGCAGTTCTTCACAGAAGAATGAGCAGTTCTTC. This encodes CASSSSQKNEQFF.

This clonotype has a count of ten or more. The CDR3 nucleotides read TGTGCCAGCAGCCCCCGGGACAGGGCTTTGTACGAGCAGTACTTC. This codes for CASSPRDRALYEQYF. The chain recombines TRBV7-2 with TRBJ2-7; TRBD1 matches 9 bases. The J segment lost 4 bases and the V segment lost 5 bases, leaving 9 bases of the junction unmatched. Germline CDR1 SGHTA, CDR2 FQGNSA. This CDR3 is built from 15 residues.

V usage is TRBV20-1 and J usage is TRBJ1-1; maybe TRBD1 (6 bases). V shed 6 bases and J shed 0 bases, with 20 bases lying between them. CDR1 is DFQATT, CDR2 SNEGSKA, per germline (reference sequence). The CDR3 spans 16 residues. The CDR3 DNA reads TGCAGTGCCCGGGAAGGAGGGGGGACTATGAACACTGAAGCTTTCTTT. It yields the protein CSAREGGGTMNTEAFF.

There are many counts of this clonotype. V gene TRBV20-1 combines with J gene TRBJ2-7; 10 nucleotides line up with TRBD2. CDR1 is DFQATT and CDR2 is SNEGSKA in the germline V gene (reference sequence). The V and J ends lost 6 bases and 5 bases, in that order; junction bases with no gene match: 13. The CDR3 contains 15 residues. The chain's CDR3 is CSAPQREGLRDEQYF. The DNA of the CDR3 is TGCAGTGCACCCCAGCGGGAGGGCCTAAGGGACGAGCAGTACTTC.

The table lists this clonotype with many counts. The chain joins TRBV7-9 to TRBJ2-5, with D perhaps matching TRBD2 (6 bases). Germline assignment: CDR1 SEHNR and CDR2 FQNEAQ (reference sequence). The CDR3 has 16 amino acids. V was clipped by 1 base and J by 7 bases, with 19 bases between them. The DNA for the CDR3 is TGTGCCAGCAGCTTAGGCCCGGGAGCTCCTCTTGGGACCCAGTACTTC. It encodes CASSLGPGAPLGTQYF.

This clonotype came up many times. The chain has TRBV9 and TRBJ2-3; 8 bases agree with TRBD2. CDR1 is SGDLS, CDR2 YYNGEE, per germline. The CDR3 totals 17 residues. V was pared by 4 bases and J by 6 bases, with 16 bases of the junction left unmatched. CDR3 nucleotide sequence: TGTGCCAGCAGCTCCCCCCGGGGGGGGCCCCTGGAGGATACGCAGTATTTT. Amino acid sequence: CASSSPRGGPLEDTQYF.

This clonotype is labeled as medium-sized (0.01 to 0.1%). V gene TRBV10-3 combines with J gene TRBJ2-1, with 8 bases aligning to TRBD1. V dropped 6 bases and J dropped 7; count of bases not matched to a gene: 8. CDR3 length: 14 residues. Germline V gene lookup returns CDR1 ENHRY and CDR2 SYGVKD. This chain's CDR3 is CAIRDRGIMNEQFF. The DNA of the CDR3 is TGTGCCATCAGAGACAGGGGAATTATGAATGAGCAGTTCTTC.

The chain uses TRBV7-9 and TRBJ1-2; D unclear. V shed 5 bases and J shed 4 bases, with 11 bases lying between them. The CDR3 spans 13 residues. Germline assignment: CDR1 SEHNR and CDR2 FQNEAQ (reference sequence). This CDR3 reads CASSPDEGYGYTF. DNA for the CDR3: TGTGCCAGCAGCCCGGACGAGGGCTATGGCTACACCTTC.

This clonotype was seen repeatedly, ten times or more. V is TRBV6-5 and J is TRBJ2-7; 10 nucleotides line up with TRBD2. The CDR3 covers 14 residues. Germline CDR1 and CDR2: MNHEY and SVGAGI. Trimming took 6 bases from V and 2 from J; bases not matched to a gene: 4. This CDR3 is CASRSAGGTYEQYF. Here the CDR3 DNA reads TGTGCCAGCAGATCAGCGGGAGGGACCTACGAGCAGTACTTC.

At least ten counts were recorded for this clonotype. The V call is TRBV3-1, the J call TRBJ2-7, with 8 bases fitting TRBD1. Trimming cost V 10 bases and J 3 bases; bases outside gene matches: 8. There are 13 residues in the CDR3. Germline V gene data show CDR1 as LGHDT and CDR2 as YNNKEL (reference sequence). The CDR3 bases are TGTGCCAAACGGACAGGGTTCAACTACGAGCAGTACTTC. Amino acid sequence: CAKRTGFNYEQYF.

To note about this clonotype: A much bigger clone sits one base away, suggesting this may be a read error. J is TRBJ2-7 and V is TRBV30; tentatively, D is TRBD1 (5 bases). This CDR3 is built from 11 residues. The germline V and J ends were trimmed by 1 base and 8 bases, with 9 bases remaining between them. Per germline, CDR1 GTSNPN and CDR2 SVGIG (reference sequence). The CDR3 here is CAWSEGYKQYF. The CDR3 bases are TGTGCCTGGAGTGAGGGGTACAAGCAGTACTTC.

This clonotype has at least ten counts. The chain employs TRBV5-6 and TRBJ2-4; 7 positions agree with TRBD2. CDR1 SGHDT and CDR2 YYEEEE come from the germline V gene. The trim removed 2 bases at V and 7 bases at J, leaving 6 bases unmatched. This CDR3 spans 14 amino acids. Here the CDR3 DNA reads TGTGCCAGCAGCTTAACCCAGGGAGGGAACATTCAGTACTTC. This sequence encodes CASSLTQGGNIQYF.

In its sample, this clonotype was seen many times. The CDR3 sequence: CASRELAGGYNEQFF. In DNA, the CDR3 is TGTGCCAGCAGGGAACTAGCGGGAGGGTACAATGAGCAGTTCTTC. The gene calls are TRBV2 and TRBJ2-1; 13 bases match TRBD2. V shed 6 bases and J 4 bases; nucleotides not matched to a gene: 3. The CDR3 covers 15 residues. Germline values: CDR1 SNHLY, CDR2 FYNNEI.

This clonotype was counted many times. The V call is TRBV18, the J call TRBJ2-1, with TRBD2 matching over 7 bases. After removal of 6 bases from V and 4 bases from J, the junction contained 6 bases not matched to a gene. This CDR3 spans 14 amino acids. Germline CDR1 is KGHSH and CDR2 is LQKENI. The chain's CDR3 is CASSPLAEYNEQFF. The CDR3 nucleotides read TGTGCCAGCTCCCCCCTAGCGGAGTACAATGAGCAGTTCTTC.

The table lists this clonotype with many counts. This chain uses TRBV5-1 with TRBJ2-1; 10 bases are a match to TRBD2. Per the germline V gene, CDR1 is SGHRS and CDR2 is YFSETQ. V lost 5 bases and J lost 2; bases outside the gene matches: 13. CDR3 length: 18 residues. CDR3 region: CASRIERGGRSTYNEQFF. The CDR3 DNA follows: TGCGCCAGCAGAATCGAGCGGGGGGGCCGGTCGACCTACAATGAGCAGTTCTTC. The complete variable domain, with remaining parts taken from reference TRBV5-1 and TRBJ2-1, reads KAGVTQTPRYLIKTRGQQVTLSCSPISGHRSVSWYQQTPGQGLQFLFEYFSETQRNKGNFPGRFSGRQFSNSRSEMNVSTLELGDSALYLCASRIERGGRSTYNEQFFGPGTRLTVL.

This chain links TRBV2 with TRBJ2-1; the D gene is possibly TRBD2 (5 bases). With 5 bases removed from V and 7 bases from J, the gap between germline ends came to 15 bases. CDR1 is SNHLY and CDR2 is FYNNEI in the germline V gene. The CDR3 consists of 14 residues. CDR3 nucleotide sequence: TGTGCCAGCAGTCCTTTCGGACTGAGAAATGAGCAGTTCTTC. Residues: CASSPFGLRNEQFF. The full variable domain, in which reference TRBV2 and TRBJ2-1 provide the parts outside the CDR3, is EPEVTQTPSHQVTQMGQEVILRCVPISNHLYFYWYRQILGQKVEFLVSFYNNEISEKSEIFDDQFSVERPDGSNFTLKIRSTKLEDSAMYFCASSPFGLRNEQFFGPGTRLTVL.

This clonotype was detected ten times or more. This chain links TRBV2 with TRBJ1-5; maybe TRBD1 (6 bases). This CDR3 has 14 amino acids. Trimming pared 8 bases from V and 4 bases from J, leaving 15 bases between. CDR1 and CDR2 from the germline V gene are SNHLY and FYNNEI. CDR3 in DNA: TGTGCCAGCCTCCCGACAGGTCGAAATCAGCCCCAGCATTTT. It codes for CASLPTGRNQPQHF.

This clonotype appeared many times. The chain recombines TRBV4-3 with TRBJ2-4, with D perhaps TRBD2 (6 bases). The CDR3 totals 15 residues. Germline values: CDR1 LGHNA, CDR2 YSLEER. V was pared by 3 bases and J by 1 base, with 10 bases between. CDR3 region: CASSQQEGAKNIQYF. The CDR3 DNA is TGCGCCAGCAGCCAGCAGGAGGGGGCCAAAAACATTCAGTACTTC.

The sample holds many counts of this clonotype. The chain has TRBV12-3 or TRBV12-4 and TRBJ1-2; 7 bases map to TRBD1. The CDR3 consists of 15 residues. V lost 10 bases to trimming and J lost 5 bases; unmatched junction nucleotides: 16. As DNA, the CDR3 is TGTGCCATCTCCGGGACAGAGTTACTTCCGTATGGCTACACCTTC. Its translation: CAISGTELLPYGYTF.

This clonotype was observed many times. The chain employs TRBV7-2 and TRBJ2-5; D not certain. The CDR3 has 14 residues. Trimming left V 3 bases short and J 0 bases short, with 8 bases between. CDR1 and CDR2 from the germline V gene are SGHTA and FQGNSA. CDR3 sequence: CASSLGRNQETQYF. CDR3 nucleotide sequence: TGTGCCAGCAGCTTGGGTAGAAACCAAGAGACCCAGTACTTC.